This passage covers 16 T cell receptor beta chains from one sample sequenced in a study of spatial heterogeneity in lung cancer. TCRdb passed the 5' RACE reads through MiXCR, listing each CDR3 protein once. The data contain more than 650 distinct CDR3 sequences, 10% of them seen just once; the ten biggest clones take up under 35%. General observations from the study: Mutation counts in tumors were tracked by counts of expanded intratumoral alpha and beta TCRs.

The time point denotes: sample taken at primary tumor resection. These receptors lack a known antigen. The sequences come from lung tumor tissue, collected at surgery. The receptor set was obtained from a male donor with early-stage non-small cell lung cancer.

Judged by abundance, this clonotype is medium-sized. Since the library was made to target alpha chains, this beta chain is a stray read and its abundance is not meaningful. The chain couples TRBV20-1 to TRBJ1-5; TRBD1 matches 7 bases. Per germline, CDR1 DFQATT and CDR2 SNEGSKA (reference sequence). Trimming at V came to 3 bases and at J to 4 bases, leaving 3 bases not matched to a gene. This CDR3 has 13 amino acids. DNA for the CDR3: TGCAGTGCTAGCGGGGACAGAAATCAGCCCCAGCATTTT. It encodes CSASGDRNQPQHF.

Sample share makes this clonotype medium-sized. With the library built for alpha chains, this beta chain is off target and its frequency is not meaningful. The chain employs TRBV5-1 and TRBJ2-5, with D perhaps TRBD1 (6 bases). Germline values: CDR1 SGHRS, CDR2 YFSETQ. The CDR3 is 13 amino acids. V gave up 4 bases and J gave up 0 bases, with 7 bases separating them. CDR3 nucleotides: TGCGCCAGCAGCGGGGACAACCAAGAGACCCAGTACTTC. Its protein is CASSGDNQETQYF.

This clonotype is termed large (0.1 to 1%). A library prepared for alpha chains yielded this beta chain as an off-target read; its size is of little meaning. The chain employs TRBV27 and TRBJ2-3; D tentatively reads TRBD1 or TRBD2 (5 bases each). The CDR3 contains 13 residues. V was clipped by 6 bases and J by 4 bases, with 11 bases between them. CDR1 and CDR2 (germline): MNHEY, SMNVEV (reference sequence). CDR3 bases: TGTGCCAGCAGAGAGGGGCGGGCAGATACGCAGTATTTT. This gives the protein CASREGRADTQYF.

Comments on this clonotype: As an off-target read in a library built for alpha chains, this beta chain has a frequency of little significance. The rearrangement links TRBV12-3 or TRBV12-4 to TRBJ1-6; D gene unclear. V dropped 1 base and J dropped 8 bases, with 9 bases sitting between them. The CDR3 loop spans 14 amino acids. The CDR3 is CASSLGQKDSPLHF. The CDR3 DNA follows: TGTGCCAGCAGTTTAGGGCAGAAAGATTCACCCCTCCACTTT.

This clonotype is labeled as medium-sized. The library was designed around alpha chains, so this beta chain is a stray read whose abundance carries little weight. This sequence joins TRBV7-7 and TRBJ2-5; 8 nucleotides match TRBD2. CDR3 length: 18 amino acids. Unmatched junction bases numbered 16, after V lost 5 bases and J lost 2 bases. Germline loops: CDR1 SSHAT, CDR2 FNYEAQ (reference sequence). CDR3 DNA: TGTGCCAGCAGCCCCATAGGGTTCGGACTAGCCCTGCAAGAGACCCAGTACTTC. Encoded protein: CASSPIGFGLALQETQYF.

This clonotype is large. This beta chain turned up in a library designed for alpha chains; as an off-target read, its abundance says little. The chain combines TRBV6-5 with TRBJ1-1; D gene uncertain. The CDR3 loop spans 11 amino acids. Per germline, CDR1 MNHEY and CDR2 SVGAGI. With 4 bases removed from V and 5 bases from J, the gap between germline ends came to 5 bases. CDR3 amino acids: CASSSRTEAFF. The CDR3 coding sequence is TGTGCCAGCAGTTCACGGACTGAAGCTTTCTTT.

By sample share, this clonotype is large. The size of this beta chain means little, since it is a stray read in a library made for alpha chains. The V and J genes are TRBV28 and TRBJ2-2, with TRBD2 as a possible D gene (5 bases). V lost 2 bases and J lost 4, with 8 bases in between. Germline CDR1 reads MDHEN; CDR2 reads SYDVKM. CDR3 length: 14 amino acids. Here the CDR3 reads CASSLGGSTGELFF. In nucleotides, the CDR3 is TGTGCCAGCAGTTTAGGTGGGAGCACCGGGGAGCTGTTTTTT.

This clonotype is medium-sized (0.01 to 0.1%) by share. This beta chain came through as a stray read in a library set up for alpha chains, and its size says little. J is TRBJ1-6 and V is TRBV28, with a tentative D call TRBD1 (6 bases). The CDR3 consists of 15 residues. Trimming took 5 bases from V and 6 from J, leaving 14 bases between them. The germline gives CDR1 MDHEN, CDR2 SYDVKM. The DNA of the CDR3 is TGTGCCAGCAGTCCAGGGGACTTGTTTAATTCACCCCTCCACTTT. Translation: CASSPGDLFNSPLHF.

This clonotype was counted a few times. In a library made to pick up alpha chains, this beta chain is a stray read with a size that means little. This sequence joins TRBV27 and TRBJ2-5; D not resolved. From germline, CDR1 is MNHEY and CDR2 SMNVEV (reference sequence). The CDR3 has 16 residues. Between the trimmed V and J ends, which lost 5 bases and 2 bases, there was a span of 18 bases. CDR3 DNA: TGTGCCAGCAGTGGAGAACCGTTCAGGTGGCAAGAGACCCAGTACTTC. This sequence encodes CASSGEPFRWQETQYF.

This clonotype is large within its sample. With the library built for alpha chains, this beta chain is off target and its frequency is not meaningful. The rearrangement joins TRBV18 to TRBJ2-2, with D possibly being TRBD1 (6 bases). Germline CDR1 KGHSH, CDR2 LQKENI. This CDR3 has 15 amino acids. The ends were cut back, 2 bases at V and 4 bases at J, with 11 bases in the middle. CDR3 residues: CASSPWDKFTGELFF. The CDR3 DNA sequence: TGTGCCAGCTCACCATGGGACAAATTCACCGGGGAGCTGTTTTTT. Together with reference TRBV18 and TRBJ2-2, the CDR3 gives the full variable domain: NAGVMQNPRHLVRRRGQEARLRCSPMKGHSHVYWYRQLPEEGLKFMVYLQKENIIDESGMPKERFSAEFPKEGPSILRIQQVVRGDSAAYFCASSPWDKFTGELFFGEGSRLTVL.

This clonotype is labeled as large (0.1 to 1%). Being off target in a library aimed at alpha chains, this beta chain has a size of little meaning. The chain joins TRBV28 to TRBJ1-5; no clear D gene. CDR3 length: 13 amino acids. V was clipped by 8 bases and J by 1 base, with 9 bases between them. CDR1 is MDHEN and CDR2 is SYDVKM in the germline V gene. For the CDR3, the DNA is TGTGCCAGCCGACCGTTGAGCAATCAGCCCCAGCATTTT. Protein: CASRPLSNQPQHF.

About this clonotype itself: It may be a read error: a sequence one base away is much more abundant. This beta chain is a stray sequence in a library constructed for alpha chains; its clone size is not meaningful. The chain is built from TRBV10-3 and TRBJ2-1; no definite D call. This CDR3 comprises 11 residues. V lost 8 bases to trimming and J lost 8 bases, with 10 bases between them. From germline, CDR1 is ENHRY and CDR2 SYGVKD. CDR3 nucleotide sequence: TGTGCCATCGGTCAAGAGGATGAGCAGTTCTTC. This encodes CAIGQEDEQFF.

In the case of this clonotype: This beta chain came through as a stray read in a library set up for alpha chains, and its size says little. The chain carries TRBV25-1 and TRBJ1-1; D might be TRBD1 (6 bases). The CDR3 contains 12 residues. The germline V and J ends were trimmed by 7 bases and 6 bases, with 12 bases remaining between them. Per the germline V gene, CDR1 is MGHDK and CDR2 is SYGVNS. This chain's CDR3 is CASNTGFSEAFF. The CDR3 coding sequence is TGTGCCAGCAATACAGGGTTTTCTGAAGCTTTCTTT. Variable domain in full (rest from reference TRBV25-1 and TRBJ1-1): EADIYQTPRYLVIGTGKKITLECSQTMGHDKMYWYQQDPGMELHLIHYSYGVNSTEKGDLSSESTVSRIRTEHFPLTLESARPSHTSQYLCASNTGFSEAFFGQGTRLTVV.

This clonotype rates as medium-sized. In a library made to pick up alpha chains, this beta chain is a stray read with a size that means little. The CDR3 DNA sequence: TGTGCCAGCAGCCCCTACCGCACCGTGACAGGGGGACAAGAGACCCAGTACTTC. It codes for CASSPYRTVTGGQETQYF. The chain is built from TRBV3-1 and TRBJ2-5; 9 bases line up with TRBD1. CDR1 is LGHDT, CDR2 YNNKEL, per germline (reference sequence). With V trimmed by 4 bases and J by 2 bases, 14 bases remained unmatched. The CDR3 sequence is 18 residues long.

As to this clonotype: Because the library targeted alpha chains, this beta chain is an off-target read whose size means little. V and J are TRBV5-4 and TRBJ2-3; no reliable D call. Trimming took 2 bases from V and 6 from J, leaving 13 bases between them. The CDR3 totals 14 residues. Germline loops: CDR1 SGHNT, CDR2 YYREEE (reference sequence). As DNA, the CDR3 is TGTGCCAGCAGCTTCGGCAGCCTAGGGGATACGCAGTATTTT. The encoded protein is CASSFGSLGDTQYF.

This clonotype qualifies as medium-sized. This beta chain lies outside the target of a library built for alpha chains; its clone size means little. The chain recombines TRBV4-2 with TRBJ1-6; D is undetermined. The CDR3 totals 12 residues. Germline V gives CDR1 LGHNA, CDR2 YNFKEQ. The ends were cut back, 4 bases at V and 5 bases at J, with 3 bases in the middle. The CDR3, as DNA: TGTGCCAGCAGCCTAAATAATTCACCCCTCCACTTT. Protein product: CASSLNNSPLHF.